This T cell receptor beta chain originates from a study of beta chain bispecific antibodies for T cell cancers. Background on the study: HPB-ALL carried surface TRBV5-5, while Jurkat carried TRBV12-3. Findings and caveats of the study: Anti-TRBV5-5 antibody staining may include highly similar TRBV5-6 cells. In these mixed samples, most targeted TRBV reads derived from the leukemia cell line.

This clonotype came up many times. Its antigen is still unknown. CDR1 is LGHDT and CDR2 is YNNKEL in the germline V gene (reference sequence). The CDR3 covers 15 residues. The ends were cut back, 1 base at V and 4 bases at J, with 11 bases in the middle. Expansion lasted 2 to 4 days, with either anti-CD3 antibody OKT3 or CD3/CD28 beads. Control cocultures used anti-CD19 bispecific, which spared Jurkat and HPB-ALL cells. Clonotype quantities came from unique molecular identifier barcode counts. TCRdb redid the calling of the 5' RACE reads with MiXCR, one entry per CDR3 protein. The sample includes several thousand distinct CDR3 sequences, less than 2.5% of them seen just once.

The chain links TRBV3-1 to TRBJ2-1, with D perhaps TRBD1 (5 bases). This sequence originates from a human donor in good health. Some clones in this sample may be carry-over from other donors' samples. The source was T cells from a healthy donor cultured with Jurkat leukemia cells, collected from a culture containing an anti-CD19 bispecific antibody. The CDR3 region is CASSQVQGDYNEQFF. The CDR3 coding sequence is TGTGCCAGCAGCCAAGTGCAGGGTGATTACAATGAGCAGTTCTTC.